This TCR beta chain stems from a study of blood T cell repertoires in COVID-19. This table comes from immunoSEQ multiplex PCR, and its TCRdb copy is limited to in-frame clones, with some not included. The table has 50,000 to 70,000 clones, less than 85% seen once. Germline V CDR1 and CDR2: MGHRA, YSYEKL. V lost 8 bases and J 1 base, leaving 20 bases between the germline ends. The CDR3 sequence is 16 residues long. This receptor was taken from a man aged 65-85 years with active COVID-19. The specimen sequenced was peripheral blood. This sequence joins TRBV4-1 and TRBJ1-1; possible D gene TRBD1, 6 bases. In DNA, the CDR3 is TGCGCCAGCGACGACGCTAGCAGGGGACGGAACACTGAAGCTTTCTTT. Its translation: CASDDASRGRNTEAFF.